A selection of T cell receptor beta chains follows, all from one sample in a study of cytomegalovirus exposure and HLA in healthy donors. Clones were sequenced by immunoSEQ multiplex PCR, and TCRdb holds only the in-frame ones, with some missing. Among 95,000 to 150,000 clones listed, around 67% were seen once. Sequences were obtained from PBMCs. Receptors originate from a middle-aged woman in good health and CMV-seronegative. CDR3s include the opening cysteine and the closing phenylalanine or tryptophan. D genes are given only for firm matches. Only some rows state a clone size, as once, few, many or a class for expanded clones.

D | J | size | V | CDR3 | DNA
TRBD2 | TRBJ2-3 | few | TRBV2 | CASSEHQRGRSSTDTQYF | TGTGCCAGCAGTGAACACCAGCGGGGGCGATCTAGCACAGATACGCAGTATTTT
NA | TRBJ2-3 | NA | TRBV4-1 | CASSSTSRKDTQYF | TGCGCCAGCAGCTCGACTAGTCGGAAGGATACGCAGTATTTT
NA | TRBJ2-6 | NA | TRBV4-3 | CASSQGDLNSGANVLTF | TGCGCCAGCAGCCAAGGGGACTTGAACTCTGGGGCCAACGTCCTGACTTTC
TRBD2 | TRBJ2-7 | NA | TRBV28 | CASSRSGGREQYF | TGTGCCAGCAGCCGATCGGGGGGGCGCGAGCAGTACTTC
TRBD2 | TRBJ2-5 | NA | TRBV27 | CASSLGLAGGGGYQETQYF | TGTGCCAGCAGTTTAGGGCTAGCGGGAGGTGGGGGGTATCAAGAGACCCAGTACTTC
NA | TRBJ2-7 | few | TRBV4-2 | CASSRGDYEQYF | TGTGCCAGCAGTCGAGGAGACTACGAGCAGTACTTC
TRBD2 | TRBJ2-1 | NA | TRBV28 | CASNTPSGNDNEQFF | TGTGCCAGCAATACGCCTAGCGGGAATGATAATGAGCAGTTCTTC
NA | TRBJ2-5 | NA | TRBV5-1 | CASSVEKETQYF | TGCGCCAGCAGCGTTGAGAAAGAGACCCAGTACTTC
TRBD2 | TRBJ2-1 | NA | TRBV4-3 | CASSQDRLLAGYEQFF | TGCGCCAGCAGCCAAGATCGGCTACTAGCGGGGTATGAGCAGTTCTTC
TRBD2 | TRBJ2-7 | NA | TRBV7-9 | CASSLTPSGAAYEQYF | TGTGCCAGCAGCTTAACGCCGAGCGGGGCCGCCTACGAGCAGTACTTC
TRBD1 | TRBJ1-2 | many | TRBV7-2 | CASSPGTGERFGYTF | TGTGCCAGCTCTCCAGGGACAGGGGAAAGGTTTGGCTACACCTTC
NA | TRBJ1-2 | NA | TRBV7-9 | CASSSPSRSGYDGYTF | TGTGCCAGCAGCTCCCCCAGCAGGTCAGGGTACGATGGCTACACCTTC
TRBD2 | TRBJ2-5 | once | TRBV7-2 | CASSLVASGGPVQETQYF | TGTGCCAGCAGCTTAGTGGCTAGCGGGGGCCCAGTGCAAGAGACCCAGTACTTC
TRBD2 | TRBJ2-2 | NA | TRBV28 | CASSRTSGSPDLFF | TGTGCCAGCAGCCGGACTAGCGGGAGCCCCGATCTGTTTTTT
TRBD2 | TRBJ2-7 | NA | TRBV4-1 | CASSQELAGGLGEQYF | TGCGCCAGCAGCCAAGAACTAGCGGGAGGTCTAGGCGAGCAGTACTTC
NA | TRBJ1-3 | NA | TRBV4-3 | CASSQSWVASGAGNTIYF | TGCGCCAGCAGCCAATCATGGGTGGCTTCAGGGGCTGGAAACACCATATATTTT
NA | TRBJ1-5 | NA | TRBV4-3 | CASSQDYRNQPQHF | TGCGCCAGCAGCCAAGATTACAGAAATCAGCCCCAGCATTTT
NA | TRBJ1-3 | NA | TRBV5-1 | CASSQYPGSSGNTIYF | TGCGCCAGCAGCCAATACCCAGGTAGCTCTGGAAACACCATATATTTT
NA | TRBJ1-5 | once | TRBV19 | CASSGVPYGSGPQHF | TGTGCCAGTAGCGGGGTACCTTATGGGTCTGGGCCCCAGCATTTT
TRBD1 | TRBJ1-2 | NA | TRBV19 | CASRPPGTAAYGYTF | TGTGCCAGTAGACCCCCCGGGACAGCGGCGTATGGCTACACCTTC
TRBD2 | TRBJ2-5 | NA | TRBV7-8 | CASSPSRGGSKQETQYF | TGTGCCAGCAGCCCCTCTCGGGGGGGATCAAAACAAGAGACCCAGTACTTC
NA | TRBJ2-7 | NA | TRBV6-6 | CATRQIEQYF | TGTGCCACCCGACAGATCGAGCAGTACTTC
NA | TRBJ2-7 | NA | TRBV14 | CASSPIQGYEQYF | TGTGCCAGCAGCCCGATACAGGGCTACGAGCAGTACTTC
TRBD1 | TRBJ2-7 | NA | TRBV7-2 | CASSPGTGPLPYEQYF | TGTGCCAGCAGCCCCGGGACAGGGCCCCTACCCTACGAGCAGTACTTC
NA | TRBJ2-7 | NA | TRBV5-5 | CASSSVRGLLEQYF | TGTGCCAGCAGCTCTGTGCGCGGCCTCCTCGAGCAGTACTTC
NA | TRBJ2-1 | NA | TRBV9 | CASSVEVYSNNEQFF | TGTGCCAGCAGCGTAGAGGTGTACAGTAACAATGAGCAGTTCTTC
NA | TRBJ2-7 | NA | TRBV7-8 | CASSLGLIVSSYEQYF | TGTGCCAGCAGCTTGGGGCTAATAGTGAGCTCCTACGAGCAGTACTTC
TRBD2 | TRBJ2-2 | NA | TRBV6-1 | CASSEDSGFTGELFF | TGTGCCAGCAGTGAAGATAGCGGGTTCACCGGGGAGCTGTTTTTT
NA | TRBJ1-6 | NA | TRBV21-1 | CASRPRDRDVSPLHF | TGTGCCAGCAGGCCCCGGGACAGGGACGTGTCTCCCCTCCACTTT
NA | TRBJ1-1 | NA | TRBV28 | CASSFRSASPKAFF | TGTGCCAGCAGTTTCCGCTCGGCTAGCCCTAAAGCTTTCTTT
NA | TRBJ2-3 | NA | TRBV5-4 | CASSLGATRGTTDTQYF | TGTGCCAGCAGCTTGGGGGCGACTAGAGGGACCACAGATACGCAGTATTTT
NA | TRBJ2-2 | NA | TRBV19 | CASSTPPGTGNTGELFF | TGTGCCAGTAGTACTCCCCCCGGGACTGGGAACACCGGGGAGCTGTTTTTT
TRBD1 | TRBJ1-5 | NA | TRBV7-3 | CASSRGGRGTNQPQHF | TGTGCCAGCAGCCGAGGGGGCCGAGGGACGAATCAGCCCCAGCATTTT
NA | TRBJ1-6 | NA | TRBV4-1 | CASSQYRQLGSYNSPLHF | TGCGCCAGCAGCCAATACCGACAGCTAGGCTCCTATAATTCACCCCTCCACTTT
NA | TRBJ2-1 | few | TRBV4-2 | CASSQVGGSLSNEQFF | TGTGCCAGCAGCCAAGTCGGGGGTTCCCTTTCAAATGAGCAGTTCTTC
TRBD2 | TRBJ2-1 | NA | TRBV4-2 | CASSQRLGLAVYNEQFF | TGTGCCAGCAGCCAAAGGCTGGGACTAGCCGTTTACAATGAGCAGTTCTTC
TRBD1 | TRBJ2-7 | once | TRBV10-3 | CAISPGQGMSYEQYF | TGTGCCATCAGCCCCGGACAGGGGATGTCCTACGAGCAGTACTTC
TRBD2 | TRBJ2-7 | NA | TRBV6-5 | CASLKRGNSYEQYF | TGTGCCAGCCTAAAGCGGGGTAACTCCTACGAGCAGTACTTC
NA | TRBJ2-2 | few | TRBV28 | CASIGDTGELFF | TGTGCCAGCATAGGGGATACCGGGGAGCTGTTTTTT
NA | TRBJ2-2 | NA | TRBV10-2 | CATLWAGNTGELFF | TGCGCCACCCTTTGGGCGGGGAACACCGGGGAGCTGTTTTTT
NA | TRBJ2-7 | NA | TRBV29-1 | CSVGTGSHEQYF | TGCAGCGTAGGAACAGGGTCCCACGAGCAGTACTTC
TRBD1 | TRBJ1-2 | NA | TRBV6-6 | CASSTAQGNYGYTF | TGTGCCAGCAGTACAGCACAGGGGAACTATGGCTACACCTTC
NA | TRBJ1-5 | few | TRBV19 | CASSHRGAQHF | TGTGCCAGTAGTCACCGGGGGGCCCAGCATTTT
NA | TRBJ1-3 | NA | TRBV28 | CASSSDVSGGGNTIYF | TGTGCCAGCAGTAGCGATGTCTCGGGAGGTGGAAACACCATATATTTT
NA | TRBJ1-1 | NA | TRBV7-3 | CASSLTGNTEAFF | TGTGCCAGCAGCTTGACAGGTAACACTGAAGCTTTCTTT
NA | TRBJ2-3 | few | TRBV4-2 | CASSEPGDNTRTQYF | TGTGCCAGCAGCGAACCGGGAGACAATACTCGTACGCAGTATTTT
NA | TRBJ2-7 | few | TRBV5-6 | CASSLDPVYYEQYF | TGTGCCAGCAGCTTGGATCCGGTTTACTACGAGCAGTACTTC
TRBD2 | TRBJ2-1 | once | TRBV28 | CASSFKAGVGNHGQFF | TGTGCCAGCAGTTTTAAAGCGGGAGTGGGAAACCATGGGCAGTTCTTC
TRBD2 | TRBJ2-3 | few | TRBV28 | CASSSQGLATGTDTQYF | TGTGCCAGCAGTTCCCAGGGACTAGCGACGGGGACAGATACGCAGTATTTT